This T cell receptor (beta chain) was identified during a study of blood T cell repertoires in COVID-19. The germline CDR1 and CDR2 sequences are LNHDA and SQIVND (reference sequence). The CDR3 covers 15 residues. The germline V and J ends were trimmed by 3 bases and 13 bases, with 19 bases remaining between them. Sequencing was performed with immunoSEQ multiplex PCR; in TCRdb, only in-frame clones are kept and a portion is missing. The sample holds fewer than 150,000 clones, approximately 84% seen once. Regarding this clone: The sample has other DNA sequences that encode this CDR3 too.

The sample taken for sequencing was peripheral blood. This chain uses TRBV19 with TRBJ1-6; possible D gene TRBD1, 6 bases. The receptor comes from a human donor in a cohort sampled during active COVID-19. The CDR3 region has the DNA TGTGCCAGTAGTATCCGCGATGGGGGCGGTTCGCCCCTCCACTTT. It translates to CASSIRDGGGSPLHF.